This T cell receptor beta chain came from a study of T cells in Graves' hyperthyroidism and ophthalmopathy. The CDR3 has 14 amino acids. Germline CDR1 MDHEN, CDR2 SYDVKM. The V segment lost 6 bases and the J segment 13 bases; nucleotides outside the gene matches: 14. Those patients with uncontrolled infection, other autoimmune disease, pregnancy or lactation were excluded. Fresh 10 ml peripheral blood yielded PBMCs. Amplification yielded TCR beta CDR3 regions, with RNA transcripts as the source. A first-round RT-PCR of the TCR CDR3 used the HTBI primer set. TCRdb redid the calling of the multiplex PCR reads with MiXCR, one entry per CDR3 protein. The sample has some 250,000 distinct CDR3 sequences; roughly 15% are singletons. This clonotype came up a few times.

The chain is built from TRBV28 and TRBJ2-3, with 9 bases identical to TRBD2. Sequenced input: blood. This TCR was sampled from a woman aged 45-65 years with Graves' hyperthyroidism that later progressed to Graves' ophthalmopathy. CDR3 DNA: TGTGCCAGCAGCGGAGAGGGTAGCGGGAGAACGGAGTATTTT. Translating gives CASSGEGSGRTEYF.